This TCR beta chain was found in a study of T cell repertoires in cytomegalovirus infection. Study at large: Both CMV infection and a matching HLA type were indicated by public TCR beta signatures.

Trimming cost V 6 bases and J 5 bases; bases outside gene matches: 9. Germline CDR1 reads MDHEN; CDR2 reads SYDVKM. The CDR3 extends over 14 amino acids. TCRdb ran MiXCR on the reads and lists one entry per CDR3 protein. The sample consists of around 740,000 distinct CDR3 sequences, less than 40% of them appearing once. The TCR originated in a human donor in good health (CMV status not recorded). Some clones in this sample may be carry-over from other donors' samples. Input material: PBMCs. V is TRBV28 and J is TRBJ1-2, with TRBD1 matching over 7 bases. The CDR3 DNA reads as TGTGCCAGCAGGGGGACAGCCGAGGGGTATGGCTACACCTTC. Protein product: CASRGTAEGYGYTF.